This T cell receptor beta chain derives from a study of blood T cells in healthy people across ages. The authors ran a second PCR of roughly 6 to 12 cycles using a sample-barcoded 5' primer and a J-beta primer mix. One entry per CDR3 protein, called by TCRdb with MiXCR from the 5' RACE reads. The data show hundreds of thousands of distinct CDR3 sequences, roughly three fifths seen once. Trimming removed 3 bases from V and 6 bases from J, with 11 bases in between. Per germline, CDR1 SGHTA and CDR2 FQGTGA. This CDR3 is built from 13 residues. Only a few counts were recorded for this clonotype. This rearrangement joins TRBV7-3 to TRBJ1-1; D gene unclear. Input material: blood. This TCR derives from a man in his forties in good health. The CDR3 loop is CASSLSVRAEAFF. Written as DNA, the CDR3 is TGTGCCAGCAGCTTGTCAGTTAGGGCTGAAGCTTTCTTT.